This is a list of T cell receptor beta chains from one sample in a study of blood T cell repertoires in COVID-19. The repertoire was sequenced with immunoSEQ multiplex PCR; TCRdb's copy has only in-frame clones and lacks some. Of 120,000 or so clones listed, 74% are singletons. Sequenced: peripheral blood. The receptors were sampled from a man aged 60 to 69 with acute or convalescent COVID-19. Each CDR3 is given with its conserved first and last residue. The D gene is left open where the match is weak. Size is stated for part of the rows, as once, few or many counts, or as a class when the clone is expanded.

v_gene	d_gene	j_gene	abundance	CDR3nt	CDR3aa
TRBV3-1/TRBV3-2	TRBD1	TRBJ1-5	few	TGTGCCAGCAGCAAGAACAGGGGGAATAGACTGGATCAGCCCCAGCATTTT	CASSKNRGNRLDQPQHF
TRBV28	TRBD2	TRBJ2-3	few	TGTGCCAGCAGTTTTAGCGGGAGCACAGATACGCAGTATTTT	CASSFSGSTDTQYF
TRBV4-1	TRBD1	TRBJ1-5	NA	TGCGCCAGCAGCCGTTCCGGGACAGGGGGCGATCAGCCCCAGCATTTT	CASSRSGTGGDQPQHF
TRBV7-2	NA	TRBJ1-2	NA	TGTGCCAGCAGCTTGGGTCAGGGCACCGGTGGCTACACCTTC	CASSLGQGTGGYTF
TRBV6-4	NA	TRBJ2-1	few	TGTGCCAGCAGTGACTCCACTCACAATGAGCAGTTCTTC	CASSDSTHNEQFF
TRBV6-5	NA	TRBJ2-1	NA	TGTGCCAGCAGTTACTCGTACGGGGGTTCAAACAATGAGCAGTTCTTC	CASSYSYGGSNNEQFF
TRBV19	NA	TRBJ2-7	NA	TGTGCCAGTAGTATCTCCCAGAACGAGCAGTACTTC	CASSISQNEQYF
TRBV6-1	TRBD1	TRBJ2-7	NA	TGTGCCAGCAGTGAGAATTTTATGGGACAGTACTACGAGCAGTACTTC	CASSENFMGQYYEQYF
TRBV3-1/TRBV3-2	NA	TRBJ1-6	NA	TGTGCCAGCAAGACACTCAGCGACAGACCCGAGAATTCACCCCTCCACTTT	CASKTLSDRPENSPLHF
TRBV12-3/TRBV12-4	NA	TRBJ2-3	NA	TGTGCCAGCAGCGACAGCGGCACAGATACGCAGTATTTT	CASSDSGTDTQYF
TRBV6-2/TRBV6-3	TRBD2	TRBJ2-5	NA	TGTGCCAGCAGTCCACTAGCGGGTATCCAAGAGACCCAGTACTTC	CASSPLAGIQETQYF
TRBV5-1	TRBD1	TRBJ1-1	NA	TGCGCCAGCAGCGGTACAGGGGTGAACACTGAAGCTTTCTTT	CASSGTGVNTEAFF
TRBV10-1	TRBD2	TRBJ2-3	NA	TGCGCCAGCAGTGATCCCGGGACTAGCGGGGCAGATACGCAGTATTTT	CASSDPGTSGADTQYF
TRBV3-1/TRBV3-2	NA	TRBJ1-2	NA	TGTGCCAGCAGTGTACGGGACCGGGGGTATGGCTACACCTTC	CASSVRDRGYGYTF
TRBV7-8	NA	TRBJ1-2	once	TGTGCCAGCAGCTTATCGGCCCGGGGGAGTAGTGGCTACACCTTC	CASSLSARGSSGYTF
TRBV5-6	TRBD2	TRBJ2-3	NA	TGTGCCAGCAGCTTGACTCAGCGGGGGGTCGCAGATACGCAGTATTTT	CASSLTQRGVADTQYF
TRBV18	NA	TRBJ1-5	NA	TGTGCCAGCTCAACTCAATCTAATCAGCCCCAGCATTTT	CASSTQSNQPQHF
TRBV9	TRBD2	TRBJ2-5	NA	TGTGCCAGCAGCATAACCGGGACTAGCCTTGAGACCCAGTACTTC	CASSITGTSLETQYF
TRBV4-1	NA	TRBJ1-5	few	TGCGCCAGCAGCCAAGATGCGCAGGTCTATCAGCCCCAGCATTTT	CASSQDAQVYQPQHF
TRBV7-9	NA	TRBJ2-1	NA	TGTGCCAGCAGCTCGGGACTCCCCTACAATGAGCAGTTCTTC	CASSSGLPYNEQFF
TRBV30	NA	TRBJ1-1	many	TGTGCCTGGAGGGTAGAGGGGAGGGTGAAAGCTTTCTTT	CAWRVEGRVKAFF
TRBV19	NA	TRBJ1-5	few	TGTGCCAGTACCCGACCGGGGAGCAATCAGCCCCAGCATTTT	CASTRPGSNQPQHF
TRBV10-3	TRBD1	TRBJ1-1	NA	TGTGCCATCAGTGGGACAGGGGGCTACACTGAAGCTTTCTTT	CAISGTGGYTEAFF
TRBV5-1	NA	TRBJ1-2	once	TGCGCCAGCAGCTTGGAATTGTTTTCCGAGTTCCGTGGCTACACCTTC	CASSLELFSEFRGYTF
TRBV7-8	TRBD1	TRBJ1-6	few	TGTGCCAGCAGCTCCTACTTCTGGGACAGTAATTCACCCCTCCACTTT	CASSSYFWDSNSPLHF
TRBV11-2	NA	TRBJ2-3	few	TGTGCCAGCAGCCATACTCCGACTAGCACAGATACGCAGTATTTT	CASSHTPTSTDTQYF
TRBV30	NA	TRBJ2-3	NA	TGTGCCTGGAGTCAAAGCACAGATACGCAGTATTTT	CAWSQSTDTQYF
TRBV6-1	TRBD1	TRBJ2-7	few	TGTGCCAGCAGTGAAGCGGGGGACAGGTCCCTCGACGAGCAGTACTTC	CASSEAGDRSLDEQYF
TRBV15	NA	TRBJ1-1	NA	TGTGCCACCAGCATCACACCGGGCGGGACCACTGAAGCTTTCTTT	CATSITPGGTTEAFF
TRBV7-3	NA	TRBJ1-6	NA	TGTGCCAGCAGCTCGCAGGCTCGCAACTCACCCCTCCACTTT	CASSSQARNSPLHF
TRBV7-3	TRBD2	TRBJ2-1	NA	TGTGCCAGCAGCGCGACTAGCGGGGGCCGCAATGAGCAGTTCTTC	CASSATSGGRNEQFF
TRBV24-1	TRBD2	TRBJ2-1	NA	TGTGCCACCAGTGATTGGGGCACTAGCGGGAGGGTCCACAATGAGCAGTTCTTC	CATSDWGTSGRVHNEQFF
TRBV19	TRBD1	TRBJ1-1	NA	TGTGCCAGTAGTATACTAGGGACAGGGGACACTGAAGCTTTCTTT	CASSILGTGDTEAFF
TRBV2	NA	TRBJ1-5	NA	TGTGCCAGCTCCCTGGCCTCTAGCAATCAGCCCCAGCATTTT	CASSLASSNQPQHF
TRBV7-3	TRBD2	TRBJ2-1	NA	TGTGCCAGCAGCTTCATGGGACTAGCAAATGAGCAGTTCTTC	CASSFMGLANEQFF
TRBV6-2/TRBV6-3	NA	TRBJ1-2	NA	TGTGCCAGCAGTTACTCTTCAGTAACTAACTATGGCTACACCTTC	CASSYSSVTNYGYTF
TRBV6-6	TRBD1	TRBJ1-6	few	TGTGCCAGCAGTAAAGAGACAGGGGGAAATTCACCCCTCCACTTT	CASSKETGGNSPLHF
TRBV6-2/TRBV6-3	NA	TRBJ2-7	NA	TGTGCCAGCAGCTCCCTTATAGCTTACTCCTACGAGCAGTACTTC	CASSSLIAYSYEQYF
TRBV3-1/TRBV3-2	NA	TRBJ1-6	NA	TGTGCCAGCAGCCAAGCCGGGGGGTCGCCCCTCCACTTT	CASSQAGGSPLHF
TRBV6-9	TRBD1	TRBJ1-2	NA	TGTGCCGGTAAGACAGGGTTCCCCTCACCGTTCCAAACGCATAGCTATGGCTACACCTTC	CAGKTGFPSPFQTHSYGYTF
TRBV7-8	NA	TRBJ1-1	NA	TGTGCCAGCAGCTTAGTGGGGGGTTCGAACACTGAAGCTTTCTTT	CASSLVGGSNTEAFF
TRBV28	TRBD1	TRBJ1-1	once	TGTGCCACCTCCCAGGGGGCTCTCCCTAACACTGAAGCTTTCTTT	CATSQGALPNTEAFF
TRBV14	NA	TRBJ1-1	NA	TGTGCCAGCAGCCAAGGTCGGGAAACTGAAGCTTTCTTT	CASSQGRETEAFF
TRBV7-9	TRBD1	TRBJ1-1	NA	TGTGCCAGCAACAGGGGAACACATATCAACACTGAAGCTTTCTTT	CASNRGTHINTEAFF
TRBV19	TRBD1	TRBJ1-1	NA	TGTGCCAGTAGTCTTGGGACAGGGGTGAAAGCTTTCTTT	CASSLGTGVKAFF
TRBV30	TRBD2	TRBJ2-4	NA	TGTGCCTGGATCCGGGGGGATGGAGCCAAAAACATTCAGTACTTC	CAWIRGDGAKNIQYF
TRBV7-9	TRBD2	TRBJ2-7	once	TGTGCCAGCAGCTTAGGCACGGGAGGGCTAGTTTACGAGCAGTACTTC	CASSLGTGGLVYEQYF
TRBV6-5	NA	TRBJ2-7	few	TGTGCCAGCAAGTTACGTACACCCTCCTACGAGCAGTACTTC	CASKLRTPSYEQYF
TRBV28	TRBD1	TRBJ1-1	once	TGTGCCACCTCGGGACAGGGAGTAAGCTTCGCTGAAGCTTTCTTT	CATSGQGVSFAEAFF
TRBV7-3	TRBD1	TRBJ1-4	NA	TGTGCCAGCAGCTTAAGGACAGGGGTTAATGAAAAACTGTTTTTT	CASSLRTGVNEKLFF
TRBV5-6	NA	TRBJ1-3	NA	TGTGCCAGCAGGGAGGCGGGCTCTGGAAACACCATATATTTT	CASREAGSGNTIYF
TRBV30	NA	TRBJ1-6	NA	TGTGCCTGGAGTGTACTTGACAGTTATAATTCACCCCTCCACTTT	CAWSVLDSYNSPLHF
TRBV6-5	NA	TRBJ2-3	NA	TGTGCCAGCAGCCTAAAAGCGTCAGGGGATACGCAGTATTTT	CASSLKASGDTQYF